This entry concerns a single TCR beta chain. The data were obtained in a study of blood T cell repertoires in COVID-19. As for the study in general: There were acute and convalescent COVID-19 samples, and they came from the United States, Italy and Spain.

Germline V gives CDR1 LGHDT, CDR2 YNNKEL (reference sequence). The junction had 3 bases not matched to a gene; V was cut back by 6 bases and J by 4 bases. The length of the CDR3 is 14 residues. Original processing methods: Reference gene primer amplification yielded estimated nucleated cell counts. TCRdb's copy holds only in-frame clones and misses some; the assay was immunoSEQ multiplex PCR. Clone size and the V and J calls come from that table; the DNA yielded D and trimming. This table holds around 59,000 clones, around 81% found once. Sequenced input: peripheral blood. This clonotype originated in a woman at least 80 years old with active or convalescent COVID-19. The rearrangement links TRBV3-1 (or the pseudogene TRBV3-2) to TRBJ1-4; 9 nucleotides agree with TRBD1. The CDR3 region is CASRTGGYNEKLFF. The DNA for the CDR3 is TGTGCCAGCAGGACAGGGGGATATAATGAAAAACTGTTTTTT.